These 2 T cell receptor beta chains were sequenced from one sample in a study of blood T cell repertoires in COVID-19 (dated by TCRdb to 2020 to 2021). Receptors were amplified or captured by the immunoSEQ multiplex PCR assay. Drawn from immuneACCESS, this table holds only the in-frame rearrangements with V and J called that TCRdb kept. Clones are partly lost; checked studies trace under half to an unresolved V gene and leave the rest unexplained. For this sample there are about 200,000 clones; 83% appear just once. The top ten clones comprise 2% to 3% of the sample. The sample comprised peripheral blood. The source is a woman in her thirties or forties with active or convalescent COVID-19.

This sequence joins TRBV30 and TRBJ1-4; 9 nucleotides agree with TRBD1. The length of the CDR3 is 13 residues. Germline lookup yields CDR1 GTSNPN and CDR2 SVGIG (reference sequence). V trimming: 5 bases; J trimming: 5 bases; junction bases outside the gene matches: 3. The CDR3 spells CAWGTGSNEKLFF. The CDR3 region has the DNA TGTGCCTGGGGGACAGGGAGCAATGAAAAACTGTTTTTT.

The chain joins TRBV12-3 or TRBV12-4 to TRBJ1-1, with D unclear. This CDR3 contains 11 residues. Trimming stripped 5 bases from V and 6 bases from J, with 7 bases between. The CDR3 nucleotides read TGTGCCAGCAGTCAAATAGCTGAAGCTTTCTTT. Encoded protein: CASSQIAEAFF.